The T cell receptor (beta chain) under discussion was sequenced for a study of immune aging and cytomegalovirus after organ transplant listed by TCRdb under 2021. Notes on the research overall: All transplant recipients received three-drug immunosuppression with prednisone, tacrolimus, and mycophenolate.

This specimen's time point label, interpreted: five sample-tagged time points from pre-transplant (day -1) to day 368 post-transplant, pooled. Thawed PBMC were stimulated with a CMV IE-1 overlapping peptide library for approximately 11 hours, with no transport inhibitors added. After thawing, cells rested overnight before stimulation in R10 medium with CD28/CD49d costimulation. The IE-1 peptide library consisted of 15-amino-acid peptides overlapping by 11 amino acids. Each time point was barcoded with BD Single-Cell Multiplexing Kit Sample Tags, pooled, and stained with oligo-conjugated anti-CD45RA plus sorting antibodies. A BD FACSAria III was used to sort CMV-responsive CD8+CD137+ and CD4+CD154+ T cells at 4-way purity. Blood samples were drawn into EDTA vacutainers and processed by Ficoll gradient within 1-24 hours. The germline V gene (reference sequence) sets CDR1 to DFQATT and CDR2 to SNEGSKA. The CDR3 spans 16 residues, from the cysteine through the phenylalanine. The kept DNA is CDR3 alone, 48 bases in frame from the first base. Here V drops 3 bases and J drops 6 bases, and the junction holds 14 bases not matched to any gene.

General conclusions and limits of the study: Following viremia, cells with an aged phenotype rose post-transplant no matter the clone size, with the increase showing up earlier in large clones (days 200-264) than in small clones. Because CD57 was not measured in the sequencing data, a conservative gene-based aging definition was used instead. Large clones contained a bigger proportion of TEMRA cells, and over time the seven largest clones (around 2,000 cells) picked up aged and TEMRA cells and lost TCM cells.

A remark on this clonotype: No cognate antigen has been identified for it. The sample holds no much larger clone one base away, and base qualities are not on file.

The library was prepared using single-cell sequencing. Sequenced using an Illumina NovaSeq 6000. The BD Rhapsody Targeted mRNA and AbSeq Reagent Kit, in a microwell format, was used for cell capture and library preparation. The libraries included TCR, sample tags, AbSeq, and targeted mRNA drawn from the Human T-Cell Expression Panel together with custom TOX and TOX2 primers. Sequencing of the libraries was done on an Illumina NovaSeq. The published analysis was carried out like this. The analysis covered about 10,000 cells in total, of which around 7,100 were CD8 T cells and about 4,500 were CD8 T cells with an identifiable TCR CDR3. The BD Rhapsody Targeted Analysis Pipeline, including V(D)J processing, was run on the Seven Bridges Genomics platform to process the raw data. Quality control, Sample Tag demultiplexing with Lex-BDSMK, clone identification with VDJ Explorer, and Seurat clustering were performed in SeqGeq 1.6.0. Clones making up <1% of CD8 T cells were classified as non-expanded, and clones making up >2.5% of the sample were classified as clonal expansions. TCRdb trimmed public reads at Q25 via fastp, called clones via MiXCR and kept in-frame beta chains. Identical CDR3 protein sequences are pooled into one entry, listed with their most common genes and DNA. These V and J calls rely on TCRdb rather than the paper's analysis. The sample table records roughly 23,000 distinct CDR3 sequences; 36% of these occur just once. The ten largest make up under 30% of the sample.

Specimen: CMV peptide-activated CD4+ and CD8+ T cells sorted from blood, collected at five time points, pooled. The intended sense of this specimen's cell subset or site label: sorted CD8+CD137+ and CD4+CD154+ T cells after 12 h CMV IE-1 peptide stimulation. Recombination linked TRBV20-1 to TRBJ2-1, with TRBD2 matching 7 junction bases. This clonotype was obtained from a female donor who had a heart transplant and CMV viremia. The CDR3 amino acid sequence is: CSARLSTGGWSNEQFF. The DNA sequence follows: TGCAGTGCTAGGCTCAGTACGGGAGGCTGGTCCAATGAGCAGTTCTTC.